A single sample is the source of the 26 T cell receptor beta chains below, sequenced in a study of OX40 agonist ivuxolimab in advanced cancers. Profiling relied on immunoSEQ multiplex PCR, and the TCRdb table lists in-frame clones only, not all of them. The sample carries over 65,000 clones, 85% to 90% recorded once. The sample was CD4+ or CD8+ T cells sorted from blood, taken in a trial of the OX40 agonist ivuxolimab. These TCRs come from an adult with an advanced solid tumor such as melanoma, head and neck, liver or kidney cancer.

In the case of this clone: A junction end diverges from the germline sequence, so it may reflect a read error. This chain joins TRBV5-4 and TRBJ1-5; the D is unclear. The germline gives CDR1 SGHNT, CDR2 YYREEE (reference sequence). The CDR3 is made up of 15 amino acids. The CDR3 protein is CASSLGRTYNQPQHF. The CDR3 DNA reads TGCGCCAGCAGCCTAGGACGGACGTATAATCAGCCCCAGCATTTT.

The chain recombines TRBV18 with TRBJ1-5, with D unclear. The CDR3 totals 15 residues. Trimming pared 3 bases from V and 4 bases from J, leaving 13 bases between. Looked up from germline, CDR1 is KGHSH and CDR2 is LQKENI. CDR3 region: CASSPSPGVNQPQHF. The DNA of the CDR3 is TGTGCCAGCTCACCGTCACCGGGAGTTAATCAGCCCCAGCATTTT. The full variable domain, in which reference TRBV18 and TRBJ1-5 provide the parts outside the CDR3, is NAGVMQNPRHLVRRRGQEARLRCSPMKGHSHVYWYRQLPEEGLKFMVYLQKENIIDESGMPKERFSAEFPKEGPSILRIQQVVRGDSAAYFCASSPSPGVNQPQHFGDGTRLSIL.

CDR3 DNA: TGTGCCAGTAGGAGTAGCGGGAGAGTTGGAGGGACCGGGGAGCTGTTTTTT. Amino acid sequence: CASRSSGRVGGTGELFF. This chain uses TRBV19 with TRBJ2-2, with 9 bases identical to TRBD2. The trim removed 6 bases at V and 5 bases at J, leaving 13 bases unmatched. Germline assignment: CDR1 LNHDA and CDR2 SQIVND (reference sequence). This CDR3 is built from 17 residues.

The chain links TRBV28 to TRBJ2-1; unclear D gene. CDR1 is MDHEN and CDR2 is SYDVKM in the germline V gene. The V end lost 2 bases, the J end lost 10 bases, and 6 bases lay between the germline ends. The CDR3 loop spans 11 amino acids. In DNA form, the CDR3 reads TGTGCCAGCAGTTTAGCTCGGGAGCAGTTCTTC. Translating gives CASSLAREQFF.

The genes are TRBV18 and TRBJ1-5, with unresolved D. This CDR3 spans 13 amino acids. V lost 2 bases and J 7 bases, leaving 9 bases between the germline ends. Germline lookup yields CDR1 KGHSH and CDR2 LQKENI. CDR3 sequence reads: CASSPGVDQPQHF. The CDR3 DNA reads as TGTGCCAGCTCACCAGGGGTGGACCAGCCCCAGCATTTT.

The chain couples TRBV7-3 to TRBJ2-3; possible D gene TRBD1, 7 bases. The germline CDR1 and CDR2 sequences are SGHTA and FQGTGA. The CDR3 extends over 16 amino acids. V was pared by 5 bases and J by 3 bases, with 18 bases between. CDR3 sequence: CASSPRQGGATDTQYF. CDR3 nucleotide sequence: TGTGCCAGCAGCCCTCGACAGGGAGGAGCGACAGATACGCAGTATTTT.

CDR3 amino acids: CASSPSGSAYEQYF. The CDR3 coding sequence is TGTGCCAGCAGCCCTAGCGGGAGTGCCTACGAGCAGTACTTC. The genes are TRBV2 and TRBJ2-7, with 10 bases aligning to TRBD2. Germline values: CDR1 SNHLY, CDR2 FYNNEI. This CDR3 region has 14 residues. The junction had 4 bases not matched to a gene; V was cut back by 6 bases and J by 2 bases.

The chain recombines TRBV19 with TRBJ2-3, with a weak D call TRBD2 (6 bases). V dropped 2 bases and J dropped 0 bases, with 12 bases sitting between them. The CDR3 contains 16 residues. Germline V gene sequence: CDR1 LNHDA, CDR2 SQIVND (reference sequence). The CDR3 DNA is TGTGCCAGTAGTATAACCAGCGGGTCTAGCACAGATACGCAGTATTTT. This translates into CASSITSGSSTDTQYF.

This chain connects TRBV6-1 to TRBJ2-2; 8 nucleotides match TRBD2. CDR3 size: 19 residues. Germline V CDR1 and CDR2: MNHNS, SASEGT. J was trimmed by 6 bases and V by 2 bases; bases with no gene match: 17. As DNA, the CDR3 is TGTGCCAGCAGTGAAAGGCCAGGCGGGGGGCCAGGACGAGCCGGGGAGCTGTTTTTT. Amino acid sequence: CASSERPGGGPGRAGELFF.

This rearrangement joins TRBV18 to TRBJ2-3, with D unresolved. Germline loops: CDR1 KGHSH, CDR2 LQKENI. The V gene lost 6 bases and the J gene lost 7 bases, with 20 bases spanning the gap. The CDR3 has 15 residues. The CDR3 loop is CASSPDAFSAHTQYF. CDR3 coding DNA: TGTGCCAGCTCCCCGGACGCTTTCTCGGCGCATACGCAGTATTTT.

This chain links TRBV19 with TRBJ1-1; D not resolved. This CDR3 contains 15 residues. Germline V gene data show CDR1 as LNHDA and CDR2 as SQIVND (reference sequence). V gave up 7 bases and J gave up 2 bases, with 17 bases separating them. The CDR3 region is CASTNAVGVNTEAFF. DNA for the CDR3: TGTGCCAGTACCAACGCTGTTGGGGTTAACACTGAAGCTTTCTTT.

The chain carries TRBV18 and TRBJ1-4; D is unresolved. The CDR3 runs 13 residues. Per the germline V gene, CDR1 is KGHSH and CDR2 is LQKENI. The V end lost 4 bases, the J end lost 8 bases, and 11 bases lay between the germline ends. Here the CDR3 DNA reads TGTGCCAGCTCACGTTCCCTCGACGAAAAACTGTTTTTT. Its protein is CASSRSLDEKLFF.

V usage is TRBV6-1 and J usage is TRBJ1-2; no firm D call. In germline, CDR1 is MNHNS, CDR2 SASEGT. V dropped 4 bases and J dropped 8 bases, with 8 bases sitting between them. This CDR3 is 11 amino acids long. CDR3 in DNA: TGTGCCAGCAGTGGGGATTGGGGCTACACCTTC. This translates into CASSGDWGYTF.

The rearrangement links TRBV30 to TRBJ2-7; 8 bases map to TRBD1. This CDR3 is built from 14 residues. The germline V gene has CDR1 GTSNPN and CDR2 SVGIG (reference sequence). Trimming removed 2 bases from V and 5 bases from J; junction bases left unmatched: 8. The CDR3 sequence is CAWSRQGAPNEQYF. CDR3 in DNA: TGTGCCTGGAGTCGCCAGGGGGCCCCTAACGAGCAGTACTTC. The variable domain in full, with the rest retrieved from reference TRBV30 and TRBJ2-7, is SQTIHQWPATLVQPVGSPLSLECTVEGTSNPNLYWYRQAAGRGLQLLFYSVGIGQISSEVPQNLSASRPQDRQFILSSKKLLLSDSGFYLCAWSRQGAPNEQYFGPGTRLTVT.

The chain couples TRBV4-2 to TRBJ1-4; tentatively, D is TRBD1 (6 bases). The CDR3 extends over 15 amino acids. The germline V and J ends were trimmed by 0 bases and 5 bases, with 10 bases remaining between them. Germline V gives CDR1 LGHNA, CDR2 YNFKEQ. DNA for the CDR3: TGTGCCAGCAGCCAAGAGAGGGGGGGGAATGAAAAACTGTTTTTT. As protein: CASSQERGGNEKLFF.

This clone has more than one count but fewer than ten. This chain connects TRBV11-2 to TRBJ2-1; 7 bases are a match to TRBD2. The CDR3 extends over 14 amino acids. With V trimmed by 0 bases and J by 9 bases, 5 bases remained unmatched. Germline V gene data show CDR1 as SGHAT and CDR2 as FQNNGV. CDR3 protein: CASSLEGGRVEQFF. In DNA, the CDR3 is TGTGCCAGCAGCTTAGAGGGGGGGAGGGTTGAGCAGTTCTTC.

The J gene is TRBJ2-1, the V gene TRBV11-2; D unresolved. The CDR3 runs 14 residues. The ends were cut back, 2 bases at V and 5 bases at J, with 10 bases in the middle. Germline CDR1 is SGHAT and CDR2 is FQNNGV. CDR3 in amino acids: CASSLSRANNEQFF. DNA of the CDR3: TGTGCCAGCAGCTTAAGCCGGGCCAACAATGAGCAGTTCTTC.

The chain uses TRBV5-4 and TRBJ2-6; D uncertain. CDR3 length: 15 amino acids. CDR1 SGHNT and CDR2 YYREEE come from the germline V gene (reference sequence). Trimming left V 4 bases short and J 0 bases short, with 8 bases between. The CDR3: CASSPRVSGANVLTF. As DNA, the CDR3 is TGTGCCAGCAGCCCCCGGGTCTCTGGGGCCAACGTCCTGACTTTC.

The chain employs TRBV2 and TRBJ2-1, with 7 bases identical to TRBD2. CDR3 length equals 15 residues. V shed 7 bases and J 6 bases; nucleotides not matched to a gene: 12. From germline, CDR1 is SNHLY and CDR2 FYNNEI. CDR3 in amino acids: CASNVWRERGNEQFF. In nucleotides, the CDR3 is TGTGCCAGCAATGTCTGGCGGGAGAGAGGCAATGAGCAGTTCTTC.

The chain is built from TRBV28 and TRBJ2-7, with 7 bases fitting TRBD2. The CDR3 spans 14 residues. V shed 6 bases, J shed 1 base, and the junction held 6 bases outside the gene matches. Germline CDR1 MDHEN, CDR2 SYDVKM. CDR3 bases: TGTGCCAGCAGCCGGACTAGGGTATCCTACGAGCAGTACTTC. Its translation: CASSRTRVSYEQYF.

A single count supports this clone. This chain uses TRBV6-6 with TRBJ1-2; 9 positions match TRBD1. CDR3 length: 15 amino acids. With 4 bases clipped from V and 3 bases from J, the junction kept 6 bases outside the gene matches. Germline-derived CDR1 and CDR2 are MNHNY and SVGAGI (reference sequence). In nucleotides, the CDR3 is TGTGCCAGCAGTTCAACTGGGACAGGGTACTATGGCTACACCTTC. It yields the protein CASSSTGTGYYGYTF.

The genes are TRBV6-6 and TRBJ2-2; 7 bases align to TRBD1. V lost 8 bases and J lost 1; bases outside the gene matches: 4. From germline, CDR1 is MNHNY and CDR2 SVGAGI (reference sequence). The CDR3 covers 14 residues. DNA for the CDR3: TGTGCCAGCCGGGGACAGCGGAACACCGGGGAGCTGTTTTTT. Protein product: CASRGQRNTGELFF.

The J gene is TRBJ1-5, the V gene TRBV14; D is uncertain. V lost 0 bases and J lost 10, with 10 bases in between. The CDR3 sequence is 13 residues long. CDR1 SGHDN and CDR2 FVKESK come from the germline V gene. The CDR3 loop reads CASSQDYAAPQHF. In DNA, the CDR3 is TGTGCCAGCAGCCAAGATTACGCCGCTCCCCAGCATTTT.

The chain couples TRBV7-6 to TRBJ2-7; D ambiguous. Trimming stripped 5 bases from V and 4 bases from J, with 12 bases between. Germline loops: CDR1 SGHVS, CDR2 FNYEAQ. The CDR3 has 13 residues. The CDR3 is CASSGVGFYEQYF. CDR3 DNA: TGTGCCAGCAGCGGGGTCGGATTTTACGAGCAGTACTTC.

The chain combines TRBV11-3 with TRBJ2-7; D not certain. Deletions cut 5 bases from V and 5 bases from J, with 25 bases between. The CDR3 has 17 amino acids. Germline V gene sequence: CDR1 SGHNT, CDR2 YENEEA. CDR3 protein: CASSPIRGPRRAHEQYF. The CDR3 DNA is TGTGCCAGCAGCCCCATACGCGGACCACGTAGGGCCCACGAGCAGTACTTC.

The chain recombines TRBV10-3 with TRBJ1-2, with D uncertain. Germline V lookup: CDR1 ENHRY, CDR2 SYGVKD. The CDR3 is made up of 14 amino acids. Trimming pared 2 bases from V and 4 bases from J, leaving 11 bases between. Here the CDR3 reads CAISEGATGYGYTF. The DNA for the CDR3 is TGTGCCATCAGTGAGGGCGCCACGGGCTATGGCTACACCTTC.